This T cell receptor (beta chain) was recovered during a study of T-cell reconstitution after alpha-beta-depleted transplantation in children. Researchers prepared the TCRbeta library using unique molecular identifiers, the study reports. TCRdb fed the PCR reads into MiXCR, producing one record per CDR3 protein. The data hold around 530,000 distinct CDR3 sequences, with approximately 32% observed a single time. Germline V gene data show CDR1 as SNHLY and CDR2 as FYNNEI. V lost 4 bases and J lost 2, with 8 bases in between. CDR3 length equals 13 residues. This clonotype was seen a few times. The sequenced sample was PBMCs from the stem cell graft donor, obtained from the stem cell graft. The rearrangement links TRBV2 to TRBJ2-5; D uncertain. The receptor's source is a human donor who donated a stem cell graft to a child with aplastic anemia. The CDR3 bases are TGTGCCAGCAGTGTTGGGCTTCAAGAGACCCAGTACTTC. Its translation is CASSVGLQETQYF.